These 31 T cell receptor beta chains were sequenced from one sample in a study of long-term antiretroviral therapy in people with HIV. It was version v3.0 of the immunoSEQ assay that was run at survey level. Libraries were prepared by immunoSEQ multiplex PCR; TCRdb keeps only in-frame clonotypes and omits some of them. The sample has about 16,000 clones, 75% to 85% seen once; the top ten hold about 21%. The specimen comprised unsorted PBMCs, sampled 2.1 years after starting antiretroviral therapy. These receptors were collected from a man aged 35 to 55 with HIV.

This chain joins TRBV6-5 and TRBJ1-2; 8 bases match TRBD1. The junction had 5 bases not matched to a gene; V was cut back by 8 bases and J by 0 bases. This CDR3 is built from 14 residues. The germline V gene encodes CDR1 MNHEY and CDR2 SVGAGI. CDR3 residues: CASGQGFSNYGYTF. The DNA for the CDR3 is TGTGCCAGCGGACAGGGCTTTTCTAACTATGGCTACACCTTC.

The chain is built from TRBV20-1 and TRBJ1-1; no definite D call. Per the germline V gene, CDR1 is DFQATT and CDR2 is SNEGSKA (reference sequence). V shed 6 bases and J shed 4 bases, with 9 bases lying between them. This CDR3 contains 11 residues. The CDR3 DNA follows: TGCAGTGCCTCCGGGGTCACTGAAGCTTTCTTT. Protein product: CSASGVTEAFF.

This clone came up once. The J gene is TRBJ2-7, the V gene TRBV29-1, with D perhaps matching TRBD1 or TRBD2 (6 bases each). The V end was cut by 5 bases, the J end by 5 bases, with 19 bases between. There are 14 residues in the CDR3. Germline CDR1 and CDR2: SQVTM and ANQGSEA. The CDR3 loop is CSVRGTLSIHEQYF. CDR3 nucleotide sequence: TGCAGCGTTCGCGGGACACTATCCATCCACGAGCAGTACTTC.

This clone came up a few times. Additional DNA sequences in this sample encode the identical CDR3. V gene TRBV6-1 combines with J gene TRBJ1-2; 8 nucleotides line up with TRBD1. The ends lost 5 bases at V and 4 bases at J; junction bases unmatched: 6. The CDR3 contains 14 residues. Germline CDR1 and CDR2: MNHNS and SASEGT. The CDR3 DNA reads TGTGCCAGCAGTCGGGACAGGTCGGGCTATGGCTACACCTTC. It translates to CASSRDRSGYGYTF.

The chain is built from TRBV5-6 and TRBJ2-7, with D possibly TRBD2 on 6 matching bases. This CDR3 contains 15 residues. The V gene's germline CDR1 is SGHDT and CDR2 YYEEEE. Trimming took off 4 bases at V and 0 bases at J, with 14 bases between the two ends. CDR3 sequence (DNA): TGTGCCAGCAGCCCGGGGGACTTTCGCTCCTACGAGCAGTACTTC. Translating it yields CASSPGDFRSYEQYF.

This chain links TRBV27 with TRBJ1-2; no firm D call. This CDR3 has 14 amino acids. Germline loops: CDR1 MNHEY, CDR2 SMNVEV (reference sequence). V dropped 3 bases and J dropped 2 bases, with 10 bases sitting between them. In nucleotides, the CDR3 is TGTGCCAGCAGTTTTAGGGAGGCCAACTATGGCTACACCTTC. Protein sequence: CASSFREANYGYTF.

The rearrangement links TRBV5-8 to TRBJ1-3; 8 bases align to TRBD1. Germline CDR1 and CDR2: SGHTS and YDEGEE. The trim removed 4 bases at V and 3 bases at J, leaving 3 bases unmatched. This CDR3 has 14 residues. The CDR3, as DNA: TGTGCCAGCAGCCCCAGGGGGCTTGGAAACACCATATATTTT. This translates into CASSPRGLGNTIYF.

The chain recombines TRBV10-1 with TRBJ1-1; maybe TRBD1 (5 bases). CDR1 and CDR2 from the germline V gene are WNHNN and SYGVQD (reference sequence). The CDR3 consists of 13 residues. V shed 6 bases and J shed 0 bases, with 8 bases lying between them. CDR3 in DNA: TGCGCCAGCAGCAGGGCCTTGAACACTGAAGCTTTCTTT. Translation gives CASSRALNTEAFF.

This rearrangement joins TRBV7-9 to TRBJ2-7; D not resolved. Per the germline V gene, CDR1 is SEHNR and CDR2 is FQNEAQ (reference sequence). Trimming shortened V by 5 bases and J by 7 bases, and 9 bases separated the two germline ends. The CDR3 is 11 residues long. The CDR3 loop is CASSPKVEQYF. The CDR3 region has the DNA TGTGCCAGCAGCCCAAAGGTGGAGCAGTACTTC.

This clone is labeled as large. The J gene is TRBJ1-1, the V gene TRBV21-1; the tabulated D call, TRBD1, remains unverified against the DNA. TRBV21-1 is shown as a pseudogene. The CDR3 has 14 residues. The CDR3 region is CASSSRVMNTEAFF. The CDR3 DNA reads TGTGCCAGCAGCTCCAGGGTCATGAACACTGAAGCTTTCTTT.

The rearrangement links TRBV9 to TRBJ2-2; TRBD1 might be the D (5 bases). The CDR3 is 13 amino acids. Trimming stripped 5 bases from V and 5 bases from J, with 10 bases between. Germline CDR1 is SGDLS and CDR2 is YYNGEE. The chain's CDR3 is CASRAGFTGELFF. CDR3 nucleotides: TGTGCCAGCAGAGCAGGGTTTACCGGGGAGCTGTTTTTT.

The chain employs TRBV25-1 and TRBJ2-5; possibly TRBD1 for D (5 bases). CDR3 size: 15 residues. CDR1 is MGHDK and CDR2 is SYGVNS in the germline V gene. With 3 bases removed from V and 7 bases from J, the gap between germline ends came to 18 bases. CDR3 DNA: TGTGCCAGCAGTGATGGGTCCTCTAATGGGGCGACCCAGTACTTC. Translated, it gives CASSDGSSNGATQYF.

The rearrangement uses TRBV30 and TRBJ1-5; 7 positions match TRBD1. Germline trimming cut 3 bases from V and 3 bases from J; bases unmatched to any gene: 5. The CDR3 has 14 residues. The germline V gene has CDR1 GTSNPN and CDR2 SVGIG (reference sequence). CDR3 sequence reads: CAWSLGQLNQPQHF. The CDR3 DNA reads as TGTGCCTGGAGCTTGGGACAGCTCAATCAGCCCCAGCATTTT.

The genes are TRBV19 and TRBJ2-1; D may be TRBD2 (7 bases). CDR1 is LNHDA and CDR2 is SQIVND in the germline V gene (reference sequence). V lost 1 base and J 6 bases, leaving 13 bases between the germline ends. This CDR3 has 15 amino acids. The chain's CDR3 is CASSIVAGALNEQFF. The CDR3 nucleotides are TGTGCCAGTAGTATAGTGGCGGGGGCCCTCAATGAGCAGTTCTTC. Using reference TRBV19 and TRBJ2-1 for the parts outside the CDR3, the full variable domain is DGGITQSPKYLFRKEGQNVTLSCEQNLNHDAMYWYRQDPGQGLRLIYYSQIVNDFQKGDIAEGYSVSREKKESFPLTVTSAQKNPTAFYLCASSIVAGALNEQFFGPGTRLTVL.

The V gene is TRBV6-5, the J gene TRBJ1-6, with a tentative D call TRBD1 (5 bases). Per the germline V gene, CDR1 is MNHEY and CDR2 is SVGAGI. Trimming shortened V by 6 bases and J by 8 bases, and 8 bases separated the two germline ends. CDR3 length: 12 residues. CDR3 residues: CASRGLYSPLHF. The CDR3 nucleotides are TGTGCCAGCAGGGGACTTTATTCACCCCTCCACTTT.

The chain links TRBV5-4 to TRBJ1-1; 10 bases agree with TRBD1. The CDR3 consists of 15 residues. V shed 4 bases, J shed 4 bases, and the junction held 7 bases outside the gene matches. Germline-derived CDR1 and CDR2 are SGHNT and YYREEE (reference sequence). The CDR3 nucleotides read TGTGCCAGCAGCACGCCAGGACAGGGGGGCACTGAAGCTTTCTTT. This translates into CASSTPGQGGTEAFF.

The chain joins TRBV18 to TRBJ2-3; D may be TRBD1 or TRBD2 (5 bases each). CDR1 KGHSH and CDR2 LQKENI come from the germline V gene. The CDR3 is 15 amino acids. The ends were cut back, 3 bases at V and 2 bases at J, with 12 bases in the middle. The CDR3 DNA follows: TGTGCCAGCTCACCTGGGGGTGAGGACACAGATACGCAGTATTTT. Protein product: CASSPGGEDTDTQYF.

V usage is TRBV27 and J usage is TRBJ2-7, with D unresolved. The V end lost 7 bases, the J end lost 3 bases, and 13 bases lay between the germline ends. The CDR3 extends over 13 amino acids. Germline V gives CDR1 MNHEY, CDR2 SMNVEV (reference sequence). In nucleotides, the CDR3 is TGTGCCAGCACCTCAACCCGCGGCTACGAGCAGTACTTC. Residues: CASTSTRGYEQYF.

This clone was counted a single time. The CDR3: CASSTRQGVYGYTF. In DNA, the CDR3 is TGTGCCAGCAGTACCCGACAGGGGGTCTATGGCTACACCTTC. The rearrangement links TRBV28 to TRBJ1-2, with 9 bases that match TRBD1. After removal of 5 bases from V and 4 bases from J, the junction contained 5 bases not matched to a gene. CDR1 MDHEN and CDR2 SYDVKM come from the germline V gene. CDR3 length equals 14 residues.

The rearrangement uses TRBV25-1 and TRBJ1-3; no firm D call. This CDR3 region has 11 residues. Deletions cut 1 base from V and 6 bases from J, with 1 base between. CDR1 is MGHDK, CDR2 SYGVNS, per germline. The CDR3 sequence: CASSELNTIYF. The CDR3 nucleotides are TGTGCCAGCAGTGAATTAAACACCATATATTTT.

The chain carries TRBV27 and TRBJ1-1; D perhaps matches TRBD1 (5 bases). In germline, CDR1 is MNHEY, CDR2 SMNVEV (reference sequence). The CDR3 has 14 amino acids. V gave up 3 bases and J gave up 1 base, with 9 bases separating them. This chain's CDR3 is CASSFDSANTEAFF. The DNA of the CDR3 is TGTGCCAGCAGTTTTGACAGCGCGAACACTGAAGCTTTCTTT.

The rearrangement links TRBV30 to TRBJ1-1, with a weak D call TRBD1 (6 bases). The V gene's germline CDR1 is GTSNPN and CDR2 SVGIG (reference sequence). V was clipped by 0 bases and J by 5 bases, with 16 bases between them. The CDR3 extends over 15 amino acids. CDR3 coding DNA: TGTGCCTGGAGTGTAAAGTCAGGGGTGAGAACTGAAGCTTTCTTT. Protein sequence: CAWSVKSGVRTEAFF.

This chain uses TRBV6-5 with TRBJ1-1, with D maybe TRBD1 (6 bases). This CDR3 region has 16 residues. V lost 1 base, J lost 1 base, and 13 bases lay in between. Germline V gene lookup returns CDR1 MNHEY and CDR2 SVGAGI. DNA of the CDR3: TGTGCCAGCAGTTACTTCGGAACAGGGCCGAACACTGAAGCTTTCTTT. As protein: CASSYFGTGPNTEAFF.

CDR3 protein: CASSDHNYGYTF. The CDR3 bases are TGTGCCAGCAGTGATCACAACTATGGCTACACCTTC. The chain links TRBV25-1 to TRBJ1-2; D call uncertain. V lost 3 bases to trimming and J lost 2 bases, with 4 bases between them. The CDR3 spans 12 residues. Germline values: CDR1 MGHDK, CDR2 SYGVNS.

This clone was picked up a small number of times. V usage is TRBV4-1 and J usage is TRBJ2-7; 9 positions match TRBD1. Germline assignment: CDR1 MGHRA and CDR2 YSYEKL. The CDR3 totals 15 residues. V shed 4 bases and J 2 bases; nucleotides not matched to a gene: 6. The chain's CDR3 is CASSPPGQGPYEQYF. DNA of the CDR3: TGCGCCAGCAGCCCACCGGGACAGGGTCCCTACGAGCAGTACTTC.

As DNA, the CDR3 is TGTGCCAGCAGCTTAGGAGCTTCACTGTACAATGAGCAGTTCTTC. Residues: CASSLGASLYNEQFF. The J gene is TRBJ2-1, the V gene TRBV7-9; D gene uncertain. Trimming cost V 1 base and J 4 bases, with 11 bases left between them. The CDR3 is 15 residues long. Germline V gene sequence: CDR1 SEHNR, CDR2 FQNEAQ (reference sequence).

V is TRBV30 and J is TRBJ1-1; TRBD1 is a possible D gene (6 bases). Germline V gene lookup returns CDR1 GTSNPN and CDR2 SVGIG (reference sequence). The V and J ends lost 3 bases and 3 bases respectively, with 11 bases between them. The CDR3 has 13 amino acids. The CDR3 region is CAWRGDKYTEAFF. CDR3 in DNA: TGTGCCTGGAGGGGGGACAAGTACACTGAAGCTTTCTTT.

This clone was observed a single time. J is TRBJ1-1 and V is TRBV18; 11 nucleotides align to TRBD1. V shed 6 bases, J shed 3 bases, and the junction held 6 bases outside the gene matches. CDR1 is KGHSH and CDR2 is LQKENI in the germline V gene. The CDR3 has 15 residues. DNA for the CDR3: TGTGCCAGCTCCCCGGACAGGGGGCGGGACACTGAAGCTTTCTTT. This encodes CASSPDRGRDTEAFF.

The J gene is TRBJ1-4, the V gene TRBV5-6; TRBD1 agrees at 7 bases. This CDR3 contains 14 residues. Trimming at V came to 3 bases and at J to 7 bases, leaving 6 bases not matched to a gene. Germline V gene lookup returns CDR1 SGHDT and CDR2 YYEEEE. The CDR3 sequence is CASSSTGEAEKLFF. In DNA, the CDR3 is TGTGCCAGCAGCTCTACAGGGGAGGCTGAAAAACTGTTTTTT.

V usage is TRBV30 and J usage is TRBJ2-7; D uncertain. Deletions cut 3 bases from V and 0 bases from J, with 6 bases between. The CDR3 is 12 residues long. Per the germline V gene, CDR1 is GTSNPN and CDR2 is SVGIG (reference sequence). The CDR3 nucleotides are TGTGCCTGGAGCCCCACCTCCTACGAGCAGTACTTC. Encoded protein: CAWSPTSYEQYF.

V and J are TRBV12-5 and TRBJ1-1; D is uncertain. Looked up from germline, CDR1 is LGHNT and CDR2 is FRNRAP. Deletions cut 0 bases from V and 1 base from J, with 9 bases between. This CDR3 contains 15 residues. CDR3 region: CASGLVRGENTEAFF. CDR3 sequence (DNA): TGTGCTAGTGGTTTGGTACGTGGGGAGAACACTGAAGCTTTCTTT.